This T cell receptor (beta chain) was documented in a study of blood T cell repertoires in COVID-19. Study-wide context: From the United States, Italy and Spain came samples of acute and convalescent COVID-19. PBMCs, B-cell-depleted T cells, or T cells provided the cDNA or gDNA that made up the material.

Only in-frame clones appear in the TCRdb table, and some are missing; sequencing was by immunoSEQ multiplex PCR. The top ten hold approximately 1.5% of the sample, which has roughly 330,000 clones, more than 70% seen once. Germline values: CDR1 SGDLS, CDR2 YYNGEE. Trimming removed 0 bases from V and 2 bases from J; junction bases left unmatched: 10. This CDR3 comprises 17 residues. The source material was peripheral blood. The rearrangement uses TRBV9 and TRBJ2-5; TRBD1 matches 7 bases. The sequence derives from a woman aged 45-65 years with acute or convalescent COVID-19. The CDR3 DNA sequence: TGTGCCAGCAGCGTAGCTACGTCAGGGGGATCTCAAGAGACCCAGTACTTC. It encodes CASSVATSGGSQETQYF.